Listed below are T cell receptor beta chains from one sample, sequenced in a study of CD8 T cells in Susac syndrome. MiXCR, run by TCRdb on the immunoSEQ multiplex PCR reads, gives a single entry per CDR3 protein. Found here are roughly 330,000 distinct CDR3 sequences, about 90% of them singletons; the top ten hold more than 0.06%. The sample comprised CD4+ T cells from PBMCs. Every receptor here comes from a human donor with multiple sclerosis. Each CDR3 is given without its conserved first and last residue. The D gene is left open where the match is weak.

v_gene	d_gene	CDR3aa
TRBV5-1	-	ASSFGDNPPGYT
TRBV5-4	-	ASTPGAATGELF
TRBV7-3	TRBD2	ASSRGLAGTNEQF
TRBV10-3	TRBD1	AIIRTGARLNEKLF
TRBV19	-	ASSAQGTVAGYT
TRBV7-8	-	ASSFQFYPSGINIQY
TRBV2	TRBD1	ASSQRQGPSQPQH
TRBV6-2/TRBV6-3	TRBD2	ASSYSKGIAGAEQY
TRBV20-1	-	SARVRGGQHSGANVLT
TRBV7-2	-	ASSLARANVLT
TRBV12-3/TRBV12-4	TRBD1	ASSFLLTGGGYT
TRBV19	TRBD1	ASSIDSGQGTDTQY
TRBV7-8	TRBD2	ASSPVTDREGLF
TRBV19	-	ATLAPRGTEAF
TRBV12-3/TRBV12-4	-	ASSLAHGGGPSWEQF
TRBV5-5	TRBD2	ASGSGRAVETQY
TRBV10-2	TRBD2	ASSGGGRNNEQF
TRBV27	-	ASSLRPTAEAF
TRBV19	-	ASSTNAGASYNSPLH
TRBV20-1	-	SAAPPESFNEKLF
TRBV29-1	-	LGQTNTEAF
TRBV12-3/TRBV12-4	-	ASRPRGVDGYT
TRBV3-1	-	ASRPSGRLNEQF
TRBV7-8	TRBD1	ASSILGTVNGETQY
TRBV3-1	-	ASSPTGFGPQH
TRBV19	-	ASSFQGNTEAF
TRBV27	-	ASSLLGGGFQASGTEAF
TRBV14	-	ASSQEGRMAF
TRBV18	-	ASSHRDIEKLF
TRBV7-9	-	ASSSMPPGYSNQPQH
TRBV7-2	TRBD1	ASSLGTGMGIQY
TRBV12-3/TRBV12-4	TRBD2	ASSSPRTSGGHNEQF